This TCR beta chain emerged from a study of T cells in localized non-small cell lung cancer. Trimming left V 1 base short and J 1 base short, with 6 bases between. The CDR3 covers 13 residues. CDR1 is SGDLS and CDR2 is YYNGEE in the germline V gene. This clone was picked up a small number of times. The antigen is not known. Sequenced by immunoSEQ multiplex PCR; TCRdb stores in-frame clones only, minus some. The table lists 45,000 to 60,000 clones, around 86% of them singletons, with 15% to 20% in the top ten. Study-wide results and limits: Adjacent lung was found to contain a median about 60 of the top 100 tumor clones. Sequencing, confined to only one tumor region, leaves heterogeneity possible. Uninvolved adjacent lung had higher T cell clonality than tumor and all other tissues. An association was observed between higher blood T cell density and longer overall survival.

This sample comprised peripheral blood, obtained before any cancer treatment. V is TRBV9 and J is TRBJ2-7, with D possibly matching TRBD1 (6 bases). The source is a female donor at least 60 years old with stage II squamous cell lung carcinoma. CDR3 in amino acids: CASSVQGSYEQYF. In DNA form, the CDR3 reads TGTGCCAGCAGCGTACAGGGGTCCTACGAGCAGTACTTC.